A single sample is the source of the 30 T cell receptor beta chains below, sequenced in a study of OX40 agonist ivuxolimab in advanced cancers. Assay used: immunoSEQ multiplex PCR; TCRdb lists only in-frame clones, some missing. The sample lists approximately 74,000 clones; roughly 86% were seen once. Sequenced here: CD4+ or CD8+ T cells sorted from blood, sampled in a trial of the OX40 agonist ivuxolimab. The receptors here all came from an adult with an advanced solid tumor such as melanoma, head and neck, liver or kidney cancer.

The rearrangement uses TRBV6-5 and TRBJ1-3, with TRBD1 matching over 9 bases. The trim removed 0 bases at V and 6 bases at J, leaving 3 bases unmatched. The V gene's germline CDR1 is MNHEY and CDR2 SVGAGI. The CDR3 runs 15 residues. The CDR3 loop is CASSYSNRGQNTIYF. The DNA of the CDR3 is TGTGCCAGCAGTTACTCGAACAGGGGGCAAAACACCATATATTTT.

The CDR3: CASSPPIRDRGKGEQFF. The CDR3 region has the DNA TGTGCCAGCAGCCCACCGATTCGGGACAGGGGGAAAGGTGAGCAGTTCTTC. The chain has TRBV7-9 and TRBJ2-1; 11 bases match TRBD1. This CDR3 spans 17 amino acids. CDR1 and CDR2 (germline): SEHNR, FQNEAQ (reference sequence). The V gene end was trimmed by 5 bases and the J gene end by 9 bases; junction bases not matched to a gene: 15. Together with reference TRBV7-9 and TRBJ2-1, the CDR3 gives the full variable domain: DTGVSQNPRHKITKRGQNVTFRCDPISEHNRLYWYRQTLGQGPEFLTYFQNEAQLEKSRLLSDRFSAERPKGSFSTLEIQRTEQGDSAMYLCASSPPIRDRGKGEQFFGPGTRLTVL.

V usage is TRBV2 and J usage is TRBJ2-1; 7 bases match TRBD2. The germline V gene encodes CDR1 SNHLY and CDR2 FYNNEI. The CDR3 is 15 residues long. J lost 1 base, V lost 5 bases, and 5 bases had no gene match. The CDR3 spells CASSLSGGSYNEQFF. CDR3 bases: TGTGCCAGCAGTCTCTCGGGGGGATCCTACAATGAGCAGTTCTTC.

This chain links TRBV7-2 with TRBJ2-1; possibly TRBD2 for D (6 bases). The CDR3 runs 13 residues. CDR1 and CDR2 from the germline V gene are SGHTA and FQGNSA. Trimming took 4 bases from V and 12 from J, leaving 16 bases between them. CDR3 in DNA: TGTGCCAGCAGCTCGGGCCCAATGGGAGGGCAGTTCTTC. Amino acids: CASSSGPMGGQFF.

This chain links TRBV27 with TRBJ1-4; the D is unclear. V dropped 2 bases and J dropped 6 bases, with 7 bases sitting between them. CDR1 and CDR2 (germline): MNHEY, SMNVEV (reference sequence). CDR3 length: 13 residues. The CDR3 bases are TGTGCCAGCAGTTTAGACGGATATGAAAAACTGTTTTTT. Translating it yields CASSLDGYEKLFF.

This clone was seen a handful of times. V and J are TRBV7-2 and TRBJ2-3, with D possibly being TRBD1 or TRBD2 (5 bases each). V lost 0 bases and J lost 6, with 16 bases in between. The germline V gene encodes CDR1 SGHTA and CDR2 FQGNSA. The CDR3 runs 16 residues. CDR3 nucleotide sequence: TGTGCCAGCAGCTTAGCCGGGTTGGGGGTAGGGGATACGCAGTATTTT. Protein product: CASSLAGLGVGDTQYF.

The chain has TRBV5-1 and TRBJ1-2; TRBD1 matches at 7 bases. V lost 0 bases to trimming and J lost 4 bases; unmatched junction nucleotides: 6. Per the germline V gene, CDR1 is SGHRS and CDR2 is YFSETQ. CDR3 length equals 15 residues. The CDR3 loop reads CASSLATTGTYGYTF. For the CDR3, the DNA is TGCGCCAGCAGCTTGGCCACGACAGGGACCTATGGCTACACCTTC.

The gene calls are TRBV2 and TRBJ1-1; possible D gene TRBD1, 6 bases. The CDR3 has 15 amino acids. Germline V CDR1 and CDR2: SNHLY, FYNNEI. V was cut by 7 bases and J by 5 bases, with 20 bases left in between. CDR3 region: CASKVSQGHGTEAFF. CDR3 DNA sequence: TGTGCCAGCAAGGTTTCCCAGGGGCACGGGACTGAAGCTTTCTTT.

The V call is TRBV5-6, the J call TRBJ2-5; 9 positions agree with TRBD2. Germline-derived CDR1 and CDR2 are SGHDT and YYEEEE. Unmatched junction bases numbered 7, after V lost 5 bases and J lost 5 bases. The CDR3 contains 14 residues. The CDR3 is CASSIAGVTETQYF. CDR3 bases: TGTGCCAGCAGTATAGCGGGAGTAACTGAGACCCAGTACTTC.

The rearrangement links TRBV19 to TRBJ2-5, with D uncertain. V was shortened by 6 bases and J by 1 base, with 9 bases between the two germline ends. The CDR3 is made up of 13 amino acids. Germline-derived CDR1 and CDR2 are LNHDA and SQIVND (reference sequence). The CDR3: CASRERFQETQYF. For the CDR3, the DNA is TGTGCCAGTAGAGAACGGTTCCAAGAGACCCAGTACTTC. Looking up the rest from reference TRBV19 and TRBJ2-5 gives the full variable domain: DGGITQSPKYLFRKEGQNVTLSCEQNLNHDAMYWYRQDPGQGLRLIYYSQIVNDFQKGDIAEGYSVSREKKESFPLTVTSAQKNPTAFYLCASRERFQETQYFGPGTRLLVL.

The chain is built from TRBV7-9 and TRBJ2-3; unclear D gene. V gave up 2 bases and J gave up 0 bases, with 6 bases separating them. The CDR3 is made up of 14 amino acids. CDR1 is SEHNR and CDR2 is FQNEAQ in the germline V gene (reference sequence). The CDR3 DNA reads as TGTGCCAGCAGCTTATTAACTAGCACAGATACGCAGTATTTT. Its protein is CASSLLTSTDTQYF.

This clone was observed a few times. This chain links TRBV7-8 with TRBJ1-1; 10 bases are shared with TRBD1. Germline assignment: CDR1 SGHVS and CDR2 FQNEAQ. The trim removed 5 bases at V and 10 bases at J, leaving 10 bases unmatched. The CDR3 covers 14 residues. The chain's CDR3 is CASSGVGQGLGAFF. CDR3 nucleotides: TGTGCCAGCAGCGGGGTGGGACAGGGGTTGGGAGCTTTCTTT.

This clone was counted once. This chain links TRBV5-1 with TRBJ2-2, with no clear D. From germline, CDR1 is SGHRS and CDR2 YFSETQ. Trimming left V 5 bases short and J 1 base short, with 15 bases between. The CDR3 contains 16 residues. CDR3 sequence: CASSPREMRNTGELFF. DNA for the CDR3: TGCGCCAGCAGTCCAAGGGAAATGAGGAACACCGGGGAGCTGTTTTTT.

The chain links TRBV4-1 to TRBJ2-1; D uncertain. CDR3 length equals 18 residues. The V end was cut by 0 bases, the J end by 0 bases, with 15 bases between. Per the germline V gene, CDR1 is MGHRA and CDR2 is YSYEKL. CDR3 amino acids: CASSQESFGFSSYNEQFF. The DNA for the CDR3 is TGCGCCAGCAGCCAAGAATCATTCGGGTTTAGCTCCTACAATGAGCAGTTCTTC.

This sequence joins TRBV4-1 and TRBJ2-1; 9 bases line up with TRBD1. V shed 4 bases and J 1 base; nucleotides not matched to a gene: 11. The CDR3 is 18 amino acids. Germline V CDR1 and CDR2: MGHRA, YSYEKL. CDR3 nucleotides: TGCGCCAGCAGCCTAAAAGGACAGGGGTCGCGTTCCTACAATGAGCAGTTCTTC. Translating it yields CASSLKGQGSRSYNEQFF.

The rearrangement uses TRBV19 and TRBJ1-6; tentative D call: TRBD1 (6 bases). Trimming shortened V by 6 bases and J by 12 bases, and 21 bases separated the two germline ends. Per the germline V gene, CDR1 is LNHDA and CDR2 is SQIVND (reference sequence). The CDR3 sequence is 15 residues long. The CDR3 DNA reads as TGTGCCAGTAGCATCGGAGGACAGACGGGGGGACCCCTCCACTTT. Its protein product is CASSIGGQTGGPLHF.

This rearrangement joins TRBV7-3 to TRBJ1-1, with D perhaps TRBD1 (6 bases). Germline lookup yields CDR1 SGHTA and CDR2 FQGTGA. V lost 2 bases to trimming and J lost 4 bases, with 8 bases between them. The length of the CDR3 is 13 residues. CDR3 nucleotides: TGTGCCAGCAGCTTAGGGACAACCACTGAAGCTTTCTTT. Translating it yields CASSLGTTTEAFF. Complete variable domain (other parts from reference TRBV7-3 and TRBJ1-1): GAGVSQTPSNKVTEKGKYVELRCDPISGHTALYWYRQSLGQGPEFLIYFQGTGAADDSGLPNDRFFAVRPEGSVSTLKIQRTERGDSAVYLCASSLGTTTEAFFGQGTRLTVV.

The chain uses TRBV4-3 and TRBJ2-5, with a tentative D call TRBD1 (5 bases). Germline V gene data show CDR1 as LGHNA and CDR2 as YSLEER. This CDR3 has 17 amino acids. V was pared by 0 bases and J by 1 base, with 15 bases between. CDR3: CASSQEVRGSSQETQYF. The CDR3 coding sequence is TGCGCCAGCAGCCAAGAAGTAAGGGGCAGTAGCCAAGAGACCCAGTACTTC.

The rearrangement joins TRBV5-1 to TRBJ2-4, with D perhaps assigned TRBD1 or TRBD2 (6 bases each). Germline V gene sequence: CDR1 SGHRS, CDR2 YFSETQ. The CDR3 has 15 residues. The ends were cut back, 0 bases at V and 7 bases at J, with 14 bases in the middle. The CDR3 DNA follows: TGCGCCAGCAGCTTGGACGGGGGCAAGGGGAACATTCAGTACTTC. This encodes CASSLDGGKGNIQYF.

The chain has TRBV9 and TRBJ2-1, with D possibly being TRBD1 or TRBD2 (5 bases each). The CDR3 extends over 15 amino acids. V was cut by 4 bases and J by 3 bases, with 14 bases left in between. The germline V gene has CDR1 SGDLS and CDR2 YYNGEE. Here the CDR3 reads CASSLVGTGYNEQFF. Here the CDR3 DNA reads TGTGCCAGCAGCCTGGTCGGGACGGGCTACAATGAGCAGTTCTTC.

The chain combines TRBV28 with TRBJ1-2, with D hard to call. This CDR3 contains 13 residues. CDR1 is MDHEN and CDR2 is SYDVKM in the germline V gene. Trimming took off 3 bases at V and 4 bases at J, with 9 bases between the two ends. The CDR3 DNA reads as TGTGCCAGCAGTTTCCCGGCAGGCTATGGCTACACCTTC. Protein sequence: CASSFPAGYGYTF.

The genes are TRBV4-2 and TRBJ2-5; TRBD2 aligns across 11 bases. The V gene's germline CDR1 is LGHNA and CDR2 YNFKEQ. The CDR3 has 16 residues. V trimming: 2 bases; J trimming: 2 bases; junction bases outside the gene matches: 4. DNA for the CDR3: TGTGCCAGCAGCCAACCGACTAGCGGGGTTCAAGAGACCCAGTACTTC. Its translation is CASSQPTSGVQETQYF.

This clone appeared once. This chain joins TRBV7-2 and TRBJ1-6, with D perhaps TRBD1 (5 bases). V was trimmed by 2 bases and J by 8 bases, leaving 16 bases between them. The CDR3 length is 16 residues. The germline gives CDR1 SGHTA, CDR2 FQGNSA. The CDR3 nucleotides read TGTGCCAGCAGCTTAAGTTACGGGGAGGGGTATTCACCCCTCCACTTT. Translation gives CASSLSYGEGYSPLHF.

The chain has TRBV6-6 and TRBJ2-7, with D unclear. This CDR3 is 14 amino acids long. Deletions cut 7 bases from V and 2 bases from J, with 15 bases between. Looked up from germline, CDR1 is MNHNY and CDR2 is SVGAGI (reference sequence). This CDR3 reads CASTYPTGTYEQYF. The CDR3 DNA reads TGTGCCAGCACCTATCCTACCGGCACCTACGAGCAGTACTTC.

The V gene is TRBV5-1, the J gene TRBJ2-3; 9 nucleotides agree with TRBD2. Unmatched junction bases numbered 4, after V lost 4 bases and J lost 1 base. CDR3 size: 15 residues. Germline assignment: CDR1 SGHRS and CDR2 YFSETQ. In DNA, the CDR3 is TGCGCCAGCAGCCGTGAGCGGGGGGGCACAGATACGCAGTATTTT. Translating it yields CASSRERGGTDTQYF.

This chain links TRBV7-2 with TRBJ2-7; 10 bases align to TRBD2. Losses at the gene ends were 3 bases for V and 2 bases for J; bases not matched to a gene: 4. Germline values: CDR1 SGHTA, CDR2 FQGNSA. The CDR3 is made up of 15 amino acids. As DNA, the CDR3 is TGTGCCAGCAGCTTGTCTAGCGGGAGCCCCTACGAGCAGTACTTC. Its protein is CASSLSSGSPYEQYF.

About this clone: At the DNA level, this CDR3 is encoded by other sequences in the same sample as well. This chain connects TRBV18 to TRBJ2-5; the D call may be TRBD1 or TRBD2 (5 bases each). Germline assignment: CDR1 KGHSH and CDR2 LQKENI. V lost 4 bases and J 2 bases, leaving 8 bases between the germline ends. This CDR3 is 13 amino acids long. The CDR3 bases are TGTGCCAGCTCACGAGGGGAACAAGAGACCCAGTACTTC. Its translation is CASSRGEQETQYF. Filled out from reference TRBV18 and TRBJ2-5, the complete variable domain reads NAGVMQNPRHLVRRRGQEARLRCSPMKGHSHVYWYRQLPEEGLKFMVYLQKENIIDESGMPKERFSAEFPKEGPSILRIQQVVRGDSAAYFCASSRGEQETQYFGPGTRLLVL.

V gene TRBV27 combines with J gene TRBJ2-7; no clear D. V was pared by 6 bases and J by 0 bases, with 6 bases between. CDR3 length equals 12 residues. Looked up from germline, CDR1 is MNHEY and CDR2 is SMNVEV (reference sequence). The CDR3 sequence is CASSLSSYEQYF. CDR3 nucleotides: TGTGCCAGCAGCCTCAGCTCCTACGAGCAGTACTTC.

This clone was found a few times. This sequence joins TRBV2 and TRBJ1-4; 9 bases are shared with TRBD1. The V gene end was trimmed by 3 bases and the J gene end by 8 bases; junction bases not matched to a gene: 4. The CDR3 totals 14 residues. The germline V gene encodes CDR1 SNHLY and CDR2 FYNNEI. Here the CDR3 reads CASSDRTGDEKLFF. In DNA, the CDR3 is TGTGCCAGCAGTGATAGGACAGGGGACGAAAAACTGTTTTTT.

This clone was counted only a few times. DNA of the CDR3: TGTGCCAGCACCCCAGGGCAGGGGTCGAACACCGGGGAGCTGTTTTTT. Protein product: CASTPGQGSNTGELFF. V is TRBV2 and J is TRBJ2-2, with D perhaps matching TRBD1 (6 bases). Trimming took off 7 bases at V and 0 bases at J, with 15 bases between the two ends. Germline assignment: CDR1 SNHLY and CDR2 FYNNEI. CDR3 length: 16 residues.